The rows below give T cell receptor beta chains drawn from one sample of a study of monozygotic twins with inflammatory bowel disease. TCRdb derives one entry per CDR3 protein from the 5' RACE reads, leaving out DNA. The sample table sets out 400,000 to 500,000 distinct CDR3 sequences. The sequenced sample was blood. The receptor source for this set is a human donor with ulcerative colitis or Crohn's disease, or a healthy co-twin of an affected twin (not recorded which). CDR3s include the opening cysteine and the closing phenylalanine or tryptophan.

V gene	J gene	CDR3 protein
TRBV24-1	TRBJ2-5	CATSDLQSRGLETQYF
TRBV20-1	TRBJ2-1	CSARTGVNEQFF
TRBV18	TRBJ2-1	CASSLITGQSSYNEQFF
TRBV20-1	TRBJ1-1	CSARTPGYMNTEAFF
TRBV20-1	TRBJ2-2	CSAWDRRGTGELFF
TRBV10-3	TRBJ2-3	CAISELSGTGSTDTQYF
TRBV18	TRBJ1-2	CASSDPGDGYTF
TRBV6-2/TRBV6-3	TRBJ2-7	CASSYQNYEQYF
TRBV3-1	TRBJ2-5	CASSQGGDRGRKTQYF
TRBV3-1	TRBJ1-2	CASSQDIGHRYGYTF
TRBV2	TRBJ2-5	CASRQQGFSRYQETQYF
TRBV12-3/TRBV12-4	TRBJ2-3	CASSFRGGGALEDTQYF
TRBV10-3	TRBJ2-1	CAISGHRGEQFF
TRBV5-1	TRBJ2-5	CASSSHVRGKGETQYF
TRBV20-1	TRBJ1-5	CSAGTSGSKGYQPQHF
TRBV9	TRBJ2-2	CASSGTVSVAQSGELFF
TRBV7-9	TRBJ2-3	CASSLGGGLAGRDTQYF
TRBV5-1	TRBJ2-4	CASSLEVTGENIQYF
TRBV11-3	TRBJ2-1	CASSTHTQGNEQFF
TRBV20-1	TRBJ1-2	CSARDGGGYGYTF
TRBV12-3/TRBV12-4	TRBJ2-1	CASSSTGNRVLGEQFF
TRBV10-2	TRBJ2-5	CASCRQAWETQYF
TRBV5-6	TRBJ2-5	CASSLRREGGETQYF
TRBV5-1	TRBJ1-4	CASSSKDRDEKLFF
TRBV7-2	TRBJ2-5	CASSLLGGGLQETQYF
TRBV9	TRBJ2-3	CASSVASAGTDTQYF
TRBV30	TRBJ2-5	CAWSWVVETQYF
TRBV7-6	TRBJ2-1	CASSLVGLAAGSYNEQFF
TRBV29-1	TRBJ2-2	CSVLVDGTGELFF
TRBV20-1	TRBJ2-3	CSAIAGQDTQYF
TRBV5-1	TRBJ1-4	CASRLTGSTNEKLFF
TRBV7-2	TRBJ2-2	CASSFGLATGELFF
TRBV4-3	TRBJ1-2	CASSQSMGTTYGYTF
TRBV7-2	TRBJ2-1	CASSYGGSQFF
TRBV12-3/TRBV12-4	TRBJ2-7	CASSLNRGLLSYEQYF
TRBV11-2	TRBJ1-5	CASSLTGSNQPQHF
TRBV4-3	TRBJ2-1	CASSQNERFSYNEQFF
TRBV12-3/TRBV12-4	TRBJ2-1	CASSQSDRSNEQFF
TRBV20-1	TRBJ1-1	CSARVTGMNTEAFF
TRBV7-9	TRBJ1-5	CASSPGGGFNQPQHF
TRBV28	TRBJ2-5	CASSFRLAGGTREAQYF
TRBV12-3/TRBV12-4	TRBJ1-5	CASSLPGQGSNQPQHF
TRBV11-2	TRBJ2-1	CASSLGRLARNEQFF
TRBV11-2	TRBJ2-7	CASSLDRGAAYEQYF
TRBV5-5	TRBJ1-3	CASSLPGRSGNTIYF
TRBV7-2	TRBJ2-7	CASTLLRGPYEQYF
TRBV20-1	TRBJ2-7	CSARSTGGVTYEQYF
TRBV10-3	TRBJ2-1	CAISESFGATYNEQFF
TRBV7-2	TRBJ2-7	CASSTGVYEQYF
TRBV7-9	TRBJ1-1	CASSPLGSYNTEAFF
TRBV6-1	TRBJ1-5	CASSWTGPNQPQHF
TRBV13	TRBJ2-6	CASTSRTAGSGANVLTF